This entry lists 10 T cell receptor beta chains sequenced from one sample in a study of T cells and Merkel cell carcinoma outcomes. TCRdb's table, derived via immunoSEQ multiplex PCR, lists solely in-frame clones and lacks some. The sample carries roughly 15,000 clones, roughly 90% recorded once. The sequenced sample was tumor tissue from Merkel cell carcinoma. The receptors were gathered from a human donor with Merkel cell carcinoma.

This clone was observed once. The CDR3 DNA reads as TGTGCCAGCAGCAAAGATCGAGAGGGGGGCTACGAGCAGTACTTC. Translated, it gives CASSKDREGGYEQYF. The V gene is TRBV21-1, the J gene TRBJ2-7. TRBV21-1 is classified as a pseudogene. CDR3 size: 15 residues.

The rearrangement uses TRBV6-5 and TRBJ2-5, with 9 bases lining up with TRBD2. This CDR3 is 13 amino acids long. With V trimmed by 5 bases and J by 5 bases, 3 bases remained unmatched. Germline V gene sequence: CDR1 MNHEY, CDR2 SVGAGI. DNA of the CDR3: TGTGCCAGCAGTAAAAGCGGGAGGGAGACCCAGTACTTC. It encodes CASSKSGRETQYF.

This clone has only one observation. The V call is TRBV2, the J call TRBJ2-7, with D possibly being TRBD2 (5 bases). Germline V lookup: CDR1 SNHLY, CDR2 FYNNEI. The CDR3 has 13 residues. The V end lost 4 bases, the J end lost 8 bases, and 15 bases lay between the germline ends. The CDR3 coding sequence is TGTGCCAGCAGTGCGGGAACGTCGAACAAGCAGTACTTC. Translation: CASSAGTSNKQYF.

This chain uses TRBV2 with TRBJ1-4; the D is unclear. CDR1 is SNHLY, CDR2 FYNNEI, per germline. Between the trimmed V and J ends, which lost 4 bases and 7 bases, there was a span of 7 bases. The CDR3 runs to 12 residues. The CDR3 DNA reads as TGTGCCAGCAGTGGGGGAGCTGAAAAACTGTTTTTT. Amino acid sequence: CASSGGAEKLFF.

The J gene is TRBJ1-4, the V gene TRBV18; no definite D call. This CDR3 comprises 13 residues. CDR1 is KGHSH, CDR2 LQKENI, per germline. Between the trimmed V and J ends, which lost 0 bases and 7 bases, there was a span of 6 bases. CDR3 nucleotides: TGTGCCAGCTCACCACCCGCTGTTGAAAAACTGTTTTTT. Amino acid sequence: CASSPPAVEKLFF.

J is TRBJ2-3 and V is TRBV15; the D gene could be TRBD1 or TRBD2 (6 bases each). Germline V gene data show CDR1 as LNHNV and CDR2 as YYDKDF (reference sequence). There are 13 residues in the CDR3. V was shortened by 8 bases and J by 0 bases, with 9 bases between the two germline ends. The CDR3 protein is CATQGTSTDTQYF. The CDR3 bases are TGTGCCACCCAGGGGACTAGCACAGATACGCAGTATTTT.

The CDR3 loop reads CSALLYTEAFF. In DNA, the CDR3 is TGCAGTGCTTTACTTTACACTGAAGCTTTCTTT. This chain connects TRBV20-1 to TRBJ1-1; no clear D. Germline V gene sequence: CDR1 DFQATT, CDR2 SNEGSKA (reference sequence). The CDR3 is 11 amino acids. V was trimmed by 5 bases and J by 3 bases, leaving 7 bases between them.

J is TRBJ2-3 and V is TRBV11-2; 10 bases are shared with TRBD2. The V and J ends lost 0 bases and 8 bases, in that order; junction bases with no gene match: 14. Germline values: CDR1 SGHAT, CDR2 FQNNGV. This CDR3 has 18 residues. The DNA of the CDR3 is TGTGCCAGCAGCTTAGAAGCCCTAGCGGGAGATTTTGGCGGTACGCAGTATTTT. This translates into CASSLEALAGDFGGTQYF.

The J gene is TRBJ2-1, the V gene TRBV27; weak D call: TRBD2 (6 bases). CDR3 length: 14 residues. The germline V gene has CDR1 MNHEY and CDR2 SMNVEV (reference sequence). Deletions cut 5 bases from V and 2 bases from J, with 10 bases between. CDR3 sequence reads: CASSPRTTYNEQFF. The CDR3 DNA reads TGTGCCAGCAGTCCCCGGACTACCTACAATGAGCAGTTCTTC.

The rearrangement uses TRBV7-9 and TRBJ1-4; D is ambiguous. V dropped 5 bases and J dropped 8 bases, with 6 bases sitting between them. The CDR3 has 11 amino acids. The germline CDR1 and CDR2 sequences are SEHNR and FQNEAQ (reference sequence). CDR3 loop: CASSPMEKLFF. CDR3 DNA: TGTGCCAGCAGCCCAATGGAAAAACTGTTTTTT.